Below, 10 T cell receptor beta chains from the same sample are listed, as sequenced in a study of molecular identifiers for immune sequencing clone quantification. TCRdb reprocessed the PCR reads via MiXCR and lists one record per CDR3 protein. Of some 96,000 distinct CDR3 sequences in the sample, more than 20% are singletons; the top ten hold roughly 1%. Sequences were obtained from naive CD8+ T cells from blood, with Jurkat cell RNA spiked in. The subset: FACS-sorted CD8+CD4-CCR7+CD45RA+ naive T cells. Every receptor here comes from a human donor in good health. Some libraries in this study had Jurkat cell RNA spiked in.

J is TRBJ2-1 and V is TRBV9, with D hard to call. V was trimmed by 4 bases and J by 0 bases, leaving 14 bases between them. The germline gives CDR1 SGDLS, CDR2 YYNGEE. CDR3 size: 16 residues. DNA of the CDR3: TGTGCCAGCAGCTTAGGTATGGCCTACTCCTACAATGAGCAGTTCTTC. It encodes CASSLGMAYSYNEQFF.

This clonotype was recorded many times. The V gene is TRBV28, the J gene TRBJ2-3, with D unclear. V lost 5 bases, J lost 6 bases, and 15 bases lay in between. The germline V gene encodes CDR1 MDHEN and CDR2 SYDVKM. The CDR3 is made up of 14 amino acids. The CDR3 bases are TGTGCCAGCAGTCCCCAAGTCCGCTCGGATACGCAGTATTTT. It yields the protein CASSPQVRSDTQYF.

This clonotype showed up many times. J is TRBJ2-4 and V is TRBV2; the match to TRBD1 covers 8 bases. Trimming at V came to 3 bases and at J to 9 bases, leaving 4 bases not matched to a gene. The CDR3 is 13 residues long. Germline V gene sequence: CDR1 SNHLY, CDR2 FYNNEI. CDR3 in amino acids: CASSEDRAGIQYF. DNA of the CDR3: TGTGCCAGCAGTGAGGACAGGGCGGGCATTCAGTACTTC.

This clonotype was seen ten or more times. V is TRBV4-3 and J is TRBJ1-3; D is possibly TRBD1 (5 bases). The V gene lost 1 base and the J gene lost 5 bases, with 18 bases spanning the gap. Looked up from germline, CDR1 is LGHNA and CDR2 is YSLEER. This CDR3 spans 17 amino acids. CDR3 region: CASSQAKTGTTRNTIYF. CDR3 nucleotide sequence: TGCGCCAGCAGCCAAGCAAAAACTGGGACGACTCGAAACACCATATATTTT.

On this clonotype: This may be a read error: a much more frequent sequence differs by one nucleotide. The chain is built from TRBV7-9 and TRBJ1-1; the D gene is possibly TRBD1 (6 bases). From germline, CDR1 is SEHNR and CDR2 FQNEAQ (reference sequence). V gave up 3 bases and J gave up 0 bases, with 11 bases separating them. The CDR3 runs 15 residues. CDR3 in DNA: TGTGCCAGCAGCTTGGACAGAACACTGAACACTGAAGCTTTCTTT. It is translated as CASSLDRTLNTEAFF.

Ten or more counts support this clonotype. The chain is built from TRBV5-1 and TRBJ2-2; 7 nucleotides line up with TRBD2. Germline-derived CDR1 and CDR2 are SGHRS and YFSETQ. V gave up 2 bases and J gave up 4 bases; unmatched junction bases: 11. This CDR3 spans 17 amino acids. The CDR3 bases are TGCGCCAGCAGCTTTACTAGCGTGAGGAGTTTCACCGGGGAGCTGTTTTTT. Residues: CASSFTSVRSFTGELFF.

This clonotype has ten or more counts. V gene TRBV24-1 combines with J gene TRBJ2-1; 8 bases align to TRBD2. This CDR3 has 15 residues. Trimming took 0 bases from V and 8 from J; bases not matched to a gene: 5. Germline CDR1 and CDR2: KGHDR and SFDVKD. The CDR3 loop reads CATSDLRGLEDEQFF. The CDR3 coding sequence is TGTGCCACCAGTGATTTGCGGGGACTAGAGGATGAGCAGTTCTTC.

About this clonotype: A read error is possible here, since a much larger clone lies one base away. This chain uses TRBV4-1 with TRBJ2-7; D is perhaps TRBD1 (5 bases). Germline CDR1 is MGHRA and CDR2 is YSYEKL. This CDR3 contains 15 residues. The CDR3 DNA sequence: TGCGCCAGCGGCCAAGATCAGGACATCCGGAGAGAGCAGTACTTC. Protein product: CASGQDQDIRREQYF.

This clonotype was picked up many times. The chain joins TRBV28 to TRBJ2-5; 8 bases align to TRBD1. The ends lost 6 bases at V and 4 bases at J; junction bases unmatched: 16. Germline V gives CDR1 MDHEN, CDR2 SYDVKM. The CDR3 has 17 amino acids. Written as DNA, the CDR3 is TGTGCCAGCAGCTTAGAGTCTGCCAGGGGGCGCCGAGAGACCCAGTACTTC. Translated, it gives CASSLESARGRRETQYF. Variable domain in full (rest from reference TRBV28 and TRBJ2-5): DVKVTQSSRYLVKRTGEKVFLECVQDMDHENMFWYRQDPGLGLRLIYFSYDVKMKEKGDIPEGYSVSREKKERFSLILESASTNQTSMYLCASSLESARGRRETQYFGPGTRLLVL.

Regarding this clonotype: The junction departs from germline at one end; a sequencing error may be responsible. The chain links TRBV7-6 to TRBJ2-1; D possibly uses TRBD1 or TRBD2 (5 bases each). The CDR3 contains 15 residues. In germline, CDR1 is SGHVS, CDR2 FNYEAQ. The CDR3 DNA follows: TGTGCCAGCAGCTTCGGGGCTAGCTCCTACAATGAGCATTTCTTC. It is translated as CASSFGASSYNEHFF.